This TCR beta chain was profiled in a study of blood T cell repertoires in COVID-19. Generated by immunoSEQ multiplex PCR, the TCRdb table keeps only in-frame clones and is missing some. Altogether 200,000 to 250,000 clones are present, around 89% being singletons, with the ten largest covering about 2.5%. The sequence was obtained from a man aged 30 to 45 with COVID-19, enrolled during active disease. Sequencing used peripheral blood.

CDR3 sequence: CASRVAGGARYGYTF. The CDR3 region has the DNA TGTGCCAGTAGGGTGGCTGGGGGGGCGCGGTATGGCTACACCTTC. The chain has TRBV19 and TRBJ1-2, with D maybe TRBD1 (6 bases). The germline gives CDR1 LNHDA, CDR2 SQIVND (reference sequence). V gave up 6 bases and J gave up 5 bases, with 19 bases separating them. The CDR3 has 15 amino acids. Supplemented by reference TRBV19 and TRBJ1-2, the full variable domain reads DGGITQSPKYLFRKEGQNVTLSCEQNLNHDAMYWYRQDPGQGLRLIYYSQIVNDFQKGDIAEGYSVSREKKESFPLTVTSAQKNPTAFYLCASRVAGGARYGYTFGSGTRLTVV.